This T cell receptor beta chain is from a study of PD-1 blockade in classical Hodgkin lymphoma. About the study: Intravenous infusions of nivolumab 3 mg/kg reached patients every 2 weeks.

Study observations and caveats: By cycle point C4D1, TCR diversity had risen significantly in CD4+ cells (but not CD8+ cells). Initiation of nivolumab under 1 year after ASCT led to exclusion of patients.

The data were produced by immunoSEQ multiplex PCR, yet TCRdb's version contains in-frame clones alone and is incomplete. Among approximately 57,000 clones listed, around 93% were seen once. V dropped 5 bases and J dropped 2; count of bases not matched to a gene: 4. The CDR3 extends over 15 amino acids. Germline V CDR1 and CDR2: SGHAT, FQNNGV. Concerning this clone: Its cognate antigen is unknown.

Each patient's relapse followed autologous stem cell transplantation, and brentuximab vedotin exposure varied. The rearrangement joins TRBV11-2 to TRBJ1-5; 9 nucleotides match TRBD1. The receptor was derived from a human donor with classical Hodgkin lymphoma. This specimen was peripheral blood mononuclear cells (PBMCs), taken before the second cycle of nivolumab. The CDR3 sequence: CASSEGQGGNQPQHF. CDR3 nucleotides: TGTGCCAGCAGCGAGGGACAGGGAGGCAATCAGCCCCAGCATTTT.